The 17 T cell receptor beta chains presented below share a single source sample, sequenced in a study of radiotherapy plus CTLA-4 blockade in lung cancer. Only in-frame clones appear in the TCRdb table, and some are missing; sequencing was by immunoSEQ multiplex PCR. The sample contains around 40,000 clones, around 86% of which appear only once. This material consisted of peripheral blood, taken from a patient treated with radiotherapy plus ipilimumab. The receptors derive from a human donor with non-small cell lung cancer whose response to radiotherapy plus ipilimumab could not be evaluated.

The chain uses TRBV5-1 and TRBJ2-1; 9 nucleotides match TRBD2. The CDR3 loop spans 18 amino acids. V was pared by 3 bases and J by 3 bases, with 13 bases of the junction left unmatched. Germline assignment: CDR1 SGHRS and CDR2 YFSETQ. The CDR3 nucleotides read TGCGCCAGCAGCTCCCCGGCGGGAGGGCCGTTCGGCTACAATGAGCAGTTCTTC. It codes for CASSSPAGGPFGYNEQFF.

The chain recombines TRBV19 with TRBJ2-2, with D possibly being TRBD2 (5 bases). Germline lookup yields CDR1 LNHDA and CDR2 SQIVND (reference sequence). The CDR3 is 13 amino acids. The germline V and J ends were trimmed by 8 bases and 7 bases, with 14 bases remaining between them. The CDR3 sequence: CASAVRVVGELFF. The CDR3 nucleotides are TGTGCCAGTGCCGTGAGGGTAGTCGGGGAGCTGTTTTTT.

This clone was picked up a small number of times. The genes are TRBV7-9 and TRBJ2-1; 7 bases match TRBD2. CDR1 and CDR2 from the germline V gene are SEHNR and FQNEAQ (reference sequence). The trim removed 1 base at V and 6 bases at J, leaving 6 bases unmatched. The length of the CDR3 is 15 residues. CDR3 nucleotide sequence: TGTGCCAGCAGCTTAGGGCTAGCGGAACGCAATGAGCAGTTCTTC. Encoded protein: CASSLGLAERNEQFF.

The rearrangement uses TRBV4-1 and TRBJ2-7; 9 bases agree with TRBD2. The CDR3 consists of 18 residues. The V gene's germline CDR1 is MGHRA and CDR2 YSYEKL. The trim removed 1 base at V and 0 bases at J, leaving 10 bases unmatched. The CDR3 protein is CASSQAIETSGRSYEQYF. Written as DNA, the CDR3 is TGCGCCAGCAGCCAAGCCATTGAAACTAGCGGGCGCTCCTACGAGCAGTACTTC.

This clone is judged medium-sized. This chain joins TRBV27 and TRBJ1-6; 7 nucleotides line up with TRBD1. The V and J ends lost 3 bases and 0 bases, in that order; junction bases with no gene match: 8. The CDR3 totals 18 residues. In germline, CDR1 is MNHEY, CDR2 SMNVEV (reference sequence). CDR3 amino acids: CASSLRDSWSSYNSPLHF. As DNA, the CDR3 is TGTGCCAGCAGTTTGCGGGACAGTTGGAGCTCCTATAATTCACCCCTCCACTTT.

The chain links TRBV19 to TRBJ1-1; possible D gene TRBD1, 6 bases. Germline CDR1 and CDR2: LNHDA and SQIVND (reference sequence). This CDR3 has 12 residues. Trimming stripped 7 bases from V and 7 bases from J, with 13 bases between. In nucleotides, the CDR3 is TGTGCCAGTAATAGGGGAGGGGGTGAAGCTTTCTTT. Translation: CASNRGGGEAFF.

The V and J genes are TRBV6-6 and TRBJ1-1, with TRBD1 as a possible D gene (6 bases). Germline CDR1 reads MNHNY; CDR2 reads SVGAGI (reference sequence). The V end was cut by 4 bases, the J end by 6 bases, with 21 bases between. CDR3 length: 16 amino acids. CDR3 in amino acids: CASSSVRGAVSAEAFF. The CDR3 DNA follows: TGTGCCAGCAGTTCTGTTCGGGGGGCGGTCTCCGCTGAAGCTTTCTTT.

This chain connects TRBV11-2 to TRBJ2-7; D unclear. The germline V gene encodes CDR1 SGHAT and CDR2 FQNNGV. V gave up 4 bases and J gave up 2 bases, with 9 bases separating them. The CDR3 spans 13 residues. CDR3 in DNA: TGTGCCAGCAGCTCAATATACACCTACGAGCAGTACTTC. Its translation is CASSSIYTYEQYF.

This clone has just one count. The J gene is TRBJ1-1, the V gene TRBV14; weak D call: TRBD1 (6 bases). Germline loops: CDR1 SGHDN, CDR2 FVKESK. This CDR3 spans 15 amino acids. V lost 4 bases and J lost 9, with 21 bases in between. CDR3 sequence (DNA): TGTGCCAGCAGCCTAGAAACAGGGATCTATCAAAAAGCTTTCTTT. It encodes CASSLETGIYQKAFF.

This sequence joins TRBV28 and TRBJ2-5, with 9 bases aligning to TRBD1. The CDR3 length is 14 residues. The germline V gene has CDR1 MDHEN and CDR2 SYDVKM. V shed 7 bases, J shed 5 bases, and the junction held 8 bases outside the gene matches. The CDR3 loop is CASKPWTGEETQYF. The CDR3 coding sequence is TGTGCCAGCAAACCTTGGACAGGGGAGGAGACCCAGTACTTC.

In this sample, this clone turned up a few times. The chain links TRBV28 to TRBJ1-4; TRBD1 is a possible D gene (5 bases). V was clipped by 8 bases and J by 4 bases, with 14 bases between them. CDR1 and CDR2 from the germline V gene are MDHEN and SYDVKM. The CDR3 spans 14 residues. CDR3 nucleotides: TGTGCCAGCGCAACACCGGGACTTAATGAAAAACTGTTTTTT. Translating gives CASATPGLNEKLFF.

The chain links TRBV5-4 to TRBJ2-5; 15 nucleotides match TRBD2. The CDR3 contains 16 residues. V trimming: 3 bases; J trimming: 4 bases; junction bases outside the gene matches: 4. From germline, CDR1 is SGHNT and CDR2 YYREEE (reference sequence). The CDR3 DNA follows: TGTGCCAGCAGCTCGGGACTAGCGGGGGGCGGAGAGACCCAGTACTTC. Translating it yields CASSSGLAGGGETQYF.

The chain has TRBV28 and TRBJ2-7; D is uncertain. The CDR3 has 12 amino acids. V lost 6 bases, J lost 3 bases, and 9 bases lay in between. Per the germline V gene, CDR1 is MDHEN and CDR2 is SYDVKM. Here the CDR3 DNA reads TGTGCCAGCAGCAAACCAGGCTACGAGCAGTACTTC. Its protein product is CASSKPGYEQYF.

V is TRBV7-2 and J is TRBJ2-7; maybe TRBD2 (5 bases). The CDR3 totals 15 residues. Trimming removed 3 bases at V and 0 bases at J, with 12 bases between. The germline gives CDR1 SGHTA, CDR2 FQGNSA. CDR3 nucleotides: TGTGCCAGCAGCTTGTTTGGCGGGCCCTCCTACGAGCAGTACTTC. Protein sequence: CASSLFGGPSYEQYF. The whole variable domain, filled in from reference TRBV7-2 and TRBJ2-7, reads GAGVSQSPSNKVTEKGKDVELRCDPISGHTALYWYRQSLGQGLEFLIYFQGNSAPDKSGLPSDRFSAERTGGSVSTLTIQRTQQEDSAVYLCASSLFGGPSYEQYFGPGTRLTVT.

The chain carries TRBV7-8 and TRBJ1-5; D gene uncertain. Trimming shortened V by 4 bases and J by 1 base, and 11 bases separated the two germline ends. The CDR3 loop spans 15 amino acids. The germline V gene encodes CDR1 SGHVS and CDR2 FQNEAQ. CDR3 nucleotide sequence: TGTGCCAGCAGCTATGGAGGACGAAGCAATCAGCCCCAGCATTTT. Translating it yields CASSYGGRSNQPQHF. Full variable domain (remainder filled in from reference TRBV7-8 and TRBJ1-5): GAGVSQSPRYKVAKRGQDVALRCDPISGHVSLFWYQQALGQGPEFLTYFQNEAQLDKSGLPSDRFFAERPEGSVSTLKIQRTQQEDSAVYLCASSYGGRSNQPQHFGDGTRLSIL.

J is TRBJ2-1 and V is TRBV2; 8 positions match TRBD2. CDR1 is SNHLY and CDR2 is FYNNEI in the germline V gene. V shed 4 bases, J shed 4 bases, and the junction held 6 bases outside the gene matches. The length of the CDR3 is 15 residues. CDR3 bases: TGTGCCAGCAGTGTATCCAGCGGGAGTTACAATGAGCAGTTCTTC. This gives the protein CASSVSSGSYNEQFF.

The chain employs TRBV5-1 and TRBJ2-7; D is possibly TRBD2 (5 bases). V lost 3 bases, J lost 1 base, and 11 bases lay in between. The CDR3 runs 14 residues. Germline V CDR1 and CDR2: SGHRS, YFSETQ. CDR3: CASSSARGSYEQYF. The CDR3 bases are TGCGCCAGCAGCTCCGCCCGCGGGTCCTACGAGCAGTACTTC.